The next 27 T cell receptor beta chains were all read from a single sample in a study of T cell repertoires in cytomegalovirus infection. These receptors have no known antigen. One entry per CDR3 protein, called by TCRdb with MiXCR from the reads. Of roughly 860,000 distinct CDR3 sequences detected, approximately 29% appear once; the ten largest clones hold roughly 12%. The sample was cultured CD8+ T cells from PBMCs, taken from culture after CMV antigen stimulation. The receptors were gathered from a human donor in good health (CMV status not recorded). Some clones in this sample may be carry-over from other donors' samples.

This clonotype has more than one count but fewer than ten. The chain employs TRBV2 and TRBJ2-1; possibly TRBD2 for D (7 bases). V lost 3 bases and J 2 bases, leaving 11 bases between the germline ends. The CDR3 runs to 15 residues. Germline lookup yields CDR1 SNHLY and CDR2 FYNNEI. For the CDR3, the DNA is TGTGCCAGCAGTGAGGGGGGGGCCCCCTACAATGAGCAGTTCTTC. This encodes CASSEGGAPYNEQFF.

The J gene is TRBJ1-2, the V gene TRBV5-1; TRBD1 matches 10 bases. Germline CDR1 SGHRS, CDR2 YFSETQ. V was pared by 3 bases and J by 6 bases, with 5 bases of the junction left unmatched. The CDR3 runs 14 residues. The CDR3, as DNA: TGCGCCAGCAGCTACGAGACAGGGGGCGATGGCTACACCTTC. Translation: CASSYETGGDGYTF.

This clonotype was observed at least ten times. This chain uses TRBV7-2 with TRBJ1-6; no definite D call. Looked up from germline, CDR1 is SGHTA and CDR2 is FQGNSA. The CDR3 totals 15 residues. V was shortened by 0 bases and J by 9 bases, with 12 bases between the two germline ends. CDR3 coding DNA: TGTGCCAGCAGCTTAGCATCGGGGAACGGTTCACCCCTCCACTTT. Translated: CASSLASGNGSPLHF.

This clonotype appeared a few times. The chain joins TRBV6-2 or TRBV6-3 to TRBJ2-7; tentative D call: TRBD1 (6 bases). Trimming removed 6 bases at V and 2 bases at J, with 14 bases between. The CDR3 covers 14 residues. Looked up from germline, CDR1 is MNHEY and CDR2 is SVGEGT. The CDR3, as DNA: TGTGCCAGCAGAACGGGACAAGGGACCTACGAGCAGTACGTC. Its translation is CASRTGQGTYEQYV.

V usage is TRBV7-2 and J usage is TRBJ1-5; TRBD1 is a possible D gene (6 bases). CDR3 length equals 14 residues. V lost 5 bases and J 7 bases, leaving 15 bases between the germline ends. CDR1 is SGHTA and CDR2 is FQGNSA in the germline V gene. CDR3 amino acids: CASSQCTQGQPQHF. CDR3 DNA: TGTGCCAGCAGCCAATGCACTCAGGGGCAGCCCCAGCATTTT.

The table lists this clonotype with many counts. This rearrangement joins TRBV7-6 to TRBJ1-2; D is perhaps TRBD1 (6 bases). Trimming stripped 6 bases from V and 5 bases from J, with 16 bases between. This CDR3 has 14 residues. Germline V lookup: CDR1 SGHVS, CDR2 FNYEAQ. The CDR3 reads CASSPEGGAYGYTF. The CDR3, as DNA: TGTGCCAGCAGTCCCGAGGGGGGCGCGTATGGCTACACCTTC.

The V call is TRBV7-3, the J call TRBJ2-2, with D unresolved. Per germline, CDR1 SGHTA and CDR2 FQGTGA. Trimming stripped 4 bases from V and 6 bases from J, with 9 bases between. The CDR3 has 13 amino acids. The CDR3, as DNA: TGTGCCAGCAGCTCGGACCAGGCCGGGGAGCTGTTTTTT. It specifies CASSSDQAGELFF.

The chain couples TRBV6-1 to TRBJ1-1; D remains ambiguous. V was shortened by 3 bases and J by 0 bases, with 14 bases between the two germline ends. Per germline, CDR1 MNHNS and CDR2 SASEGT. The CDR3 loop spans 16 amino acids. CDR3: CASSEIYGPMNTEAFF. The CDR3, as DNA: TGTGCCAGCAGTGAGATCTATGGGCCGATGAACACTGAAGCTTTCTTT.

This chain connects TRBV6-6 to TRBJ1-4; D may be TRBD1 (6 bases). Trimming removed 7 bases at V and 8 bases at J, with 14 bases between. Germline CDR1 is MNHNY and CDR2 is SVGAGI (reference sequence). The CDR3 length is 13 residues. CDR3 loop: CASTSGGGEKLFF. CDR3 coding DNA: TGTGCCAGCACCTCGGGCGGGGGCGAAAAACTGTTTTTT.

In its sample, this clonotype was seen a few times. The chain has TRBV19 and TRBJ2-3, with 9 bases aligning to TRBD1. V shed 7 bases and J 0 bases; nucleotides not matched to a gene: 8. CDR1 and CDR2 from the germline V gene are LNHDA and SQIVND (reference sequence). The CDR3 is 16 residues long. The CDR3 loop is CASIHRTGESTDTQYF. In DNA form, the CDR3 reads TGTGCCAGTATTCACAGGACAGGGGAAAGCACAGATACGCAGTATTTT.

A remark on this clonotype: A junction boundary mismatches the germline segment, possibly from a read error. The chain has TRBV29-1 and TRBJ1-2, with a weak D call TRBD1 (5 bases). Per germline, CDR1 SQVTM and CDR2 ANQGSEA. This CDR3 is built from 13 residues. CDR3 DNA sequence: TGCAGCGTTGCGCCAGGGACTAAGTATGGCTACACCTTC. Its protein product is CSVAPGTKYGYTF.

The rearrangement links TRBV5-5 to TRBJ2-1, with D perhaps TRBD2 (6 bases). This CDR3 has 16 residues. V was shortened by 4 bases and J by 4 bases, with 18 bases between the two germline ends. Germline V gives CDR1 SGHKS, CDR2 YYEKEE (reference sequence). DNA of the CDR3: TGTGCCAGCAGCCCCGATGGGGGGTCCGCGTACAATGAGCAGTTCTTC. Encoded protein: CASSPDGGSAYNEQFF.

This sequence joins TRBV6-1 and TRBJ1-1; D is possibly TRBD1 (6 bases). The V and J ends lost 3 bases and 2 bases respectively, with 16 bases between them. In germline, CDR1 is MNHNS, CDR2 SASEGT. The CDR3 runs 16 residues. The CDR3 nucleotides read TGTGCCAGCAGTGATTGGCTACAGGGCCCTAACACTGAAGCTTTCTTT. Protein product: CASSDWLQGPNTEAFF.

J is TRBJ2-7 and V is TRBV27; D ambiguous. The germline V gene has CDR1 MNHEY and CDR2 SMNVEV (reference sequence). This CDR3 has 15 residues. Trimming took off 0 bases at V and 0 bases at J, with 9 bases between the two ends. The CDR3 DNA is TGTGCCAGCAGTTTATCGCAGGTCTACTCCTACGAGCAGTACTTC. It yields the protein CASSLSQVYSYEQYF.

This clonotype came up many times. The V call is TRBV7-6, the J call TRBJ2-3; 12 bases map to TRBD2. CDR3 length: 19 residues. Germline loops: CDR1 SGHVS, CDR2 FNYEAQ. Trimming removed 0 bases from V and 2 bases from J; junction bases left unmatched: 9. The CDR3 loop reads CASSLASQLAGGYTDTQYF. CDR3 nucleotide sequence: TGTGCCAGCAGCTTAGCAAGTCAGCTAGCGGGGGGGTACACAGATACGCAGTATTTT.

Note on this clonotype: Germline is not matched at one junction end, which may reflect a read error. This sequence joins TRBV25-1 and TRBJ2-2, with D tentatively TRBD1 (5 bases). The CDR3 totals 19 residues. Germline loops: CDR1 MGHDK, CDR2 SYGVNS. The CDR3: CVSRATVHGLHSNTGELFF. CDR3 in DNA: TGTGTCAGCAGGGCAACGGTACACGGCTTGCATTCGAACACCGGGGAGCTGTTTTTT.

The V call is TRBV4-3, the J call TRBJ1-1, with D perhaps TRBD1 (5 bases). Germline values: CDR1 LGHNA, CDR2 YSLEER. CDR3 size: 15 residues. V was pared by 0 bases and J by 4 bases, with 12 bases between. CDR3 residues: CASSQDRVGGTEAFF. CDR3 nucleotides: TGCGCCAGCAGCCAAGATAGGGTGGGGGGCACTGAAGCTTTCTTT.

This clonotype is a singleton in its sample. The rearrangement uses TRBV20-1 and TRBJ1-2, with TRBD1 matching over 7 bases. Germline values: CDR1 DFQATT, CDR2 SNEGSKA (reference sequence). The CDR3 loop spans 11 amino acids. The CDR3 coding sequence is TGCACCTCGGACAGGTACTATGGCTACACCTTC. As protein: CTSDRYYGYTF.

The chain couples TRBV12-3 or TRBV12-4 to TRBJ1-2; 9 nucleotides agree with TRBD1. Unmatched junction bases numbered 14, after V lost 3 bases and J lost 6 bases. The CDR3 extends over 17 amino acids. The CDR3 DNA reads as TGTGCCAGCAGTTTCCGGGACAGGGTGGAGGTGTCTCATGGCTACACCTTC. This sequence encodes CASSFRDRVEVSHGYTF.

V gene TRBV19 combines with J gene TRBJ1-5; D is ambiguous. V lost 3 bases, J lost 0 bases, and 9 bases lay in between. The CDR3 is made up of 15 amino acids. The germline V gene encodes CDR1 LNHDA and CDR2 SQIVND (reference sequence). CDR3 loop: CASSMVSYSNQPQHF. CDR3 nucleotides: TGTGCCAGTAGTATGGTTTCATATAGCAATCAGCCCCAGCATTTT.

In its sample, this clonotype was seen many times. The genes are TRBV7-6 and TRBJ2-1; D gene ambiguous. Per germline, CDR1 SGHVS and CDR2 FNYEAQ. The V end lost 0 bases, the J end lost 6 bases, and 0 bases lay between the germline ends. The length of the CDR3 is 11 residues. This CDR3 is CASSLANEQFF. CDR3 in DNA: TGTGCCAGCAGCTTAGCCAATGAGCAGTTCTTC.

This clonotype was found a few times. V usage is TRBV6-1 and J usage is TRBJ1-5; 7 bases map to TRBD1. This CDR3 region has 16 residues. V trimming: 2 bases; J trimming: 0 bases; junction bases outside the gene matches: 4. Germline V lookup: CDR1 MNHNS, CDR2 SASEGT. The CDR3 region has the DNA TGTGCCAGCAGTGAAAGGGGGACAGTTAGCAATCAGCCCCAGCATTTT. Its protein product is CASSERGTVSNQPQHF.

The gene calls are TRBV10-3 and TRBJ2-7; no firm D call. Germline V gene data show CDR1 as ENHRY and CDR2 as SYGVKD. CDR3 length: 13 residues. V was trimmed by 4 bases and J by 4 bases, leaving 11 bases between them. Here the CDR3 reads CAISVDRWYEQYF. The CDR3 DNA is TGTGCCATCAGTGTAGATAGGTGGTACGAGCAGTACTTC.

This clonotype was observed at least ten times. This sequence joins TRBV6-1 and TRBJ1-1, with no clear D. This CDR3 is 14 amino acids long. Trimming removed 2 bases at V and 0 bases at J, with 7 bases between. From germline, CDR1 is MNHNS and CDR2 SASEGT. The CDR3 coding sequence is TGTGCCAGCAGTGAACCCGATCTGAACACTGAAGCTTTCTTT. The encoded protein is CASSEPDLNTEAFF.

The chain is built from TRBV5-1 and TRBJ2-7; tentatively, D is TRBD1 (6 bases). Looked up from germline, CDR1 is SGHRS and CDR2 is YFSETQ. The ends were cut back, 2 bases at V and 0 bases at J, with 12 bases in the middle. The length of the CDR3 is 15 residues. The CDR3 here is CASSFTRGTSYEQYF. CDR3 DNA: TGCGCCAGCAGCTTTACCAGGGGCACCTCCTACGAGCAGTACTTC.

This clonotype turned up a few times. The chain carries TRBV6-1 and TRBJ1-1; TRBD1 might be the D (5 bases). The CDR3 consists of 15 residues. Trimming pared 5 bases from V and 0 bases from J, leaving 13 bases between. Germline values: CDR1 MNHNS, CDR2 SASEGT. CDR3 loop: CASSHLEGLNTEAFF. CDR3 DNA sequence: TGTGCCAGCAGTCACCTAGAGGGGTTGAACACTGAAGCTTTCTTT.

This clonotype was seen at least ten times. The rearrangement links TRBV7-3 to TRBJ2-5; 8 nucleotides line up with TRBD1. The V segment lost 2 bases and the J segment 2 bases; nucleotides outside the gene matches: 4. The CDR3 spans 15 residues. Germline-derived CDR1 and CDR2 are SGHTA and FQGTGA. The CDR3 spells CASSLGQGGQETQYF. Written as DNA, the CDR3 is TGTGCCAGCAGCTTAGGACAGGGAGGACAAGAGACCCAGTACTTC.